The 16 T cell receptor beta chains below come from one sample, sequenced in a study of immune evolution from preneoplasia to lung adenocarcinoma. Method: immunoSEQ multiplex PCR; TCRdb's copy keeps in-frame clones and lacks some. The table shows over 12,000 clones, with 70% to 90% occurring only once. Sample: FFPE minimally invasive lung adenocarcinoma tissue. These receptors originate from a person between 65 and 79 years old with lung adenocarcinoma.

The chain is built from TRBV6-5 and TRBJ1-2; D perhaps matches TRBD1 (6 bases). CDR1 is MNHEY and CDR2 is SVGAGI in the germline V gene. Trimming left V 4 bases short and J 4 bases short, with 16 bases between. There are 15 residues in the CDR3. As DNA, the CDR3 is TGTGCCAGCAGTTTCACTGGGGGGGACACCTATGGCTACACCTTC. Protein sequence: CASSFTGGDTYGYTF.

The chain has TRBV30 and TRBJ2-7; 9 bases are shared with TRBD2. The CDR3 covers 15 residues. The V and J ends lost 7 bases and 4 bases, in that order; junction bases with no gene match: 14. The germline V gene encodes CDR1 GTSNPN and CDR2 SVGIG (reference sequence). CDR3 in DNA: TGTGCCTTGGTCTCCAGCGGGAGGACCACTTACGAGCAGTACTTC. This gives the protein CALVSSGRTTYEQYF.

The CDR3 nucleotides are TGTGCCAGCAGCTTCGGCGGGAGAGTATTCGATGAGCAGTTCTTC. Amino acids: CASSFGGRVFDEQFF. The chain recombines TRBV7-2 with TRBJ2-1, with 7 bases aligning to TRBD2. V shed 3 bases, J shed 8 bases, and the junction held 10 bases outside the gene matches. The CDR3 covers 15 residues. Germline V gene lookup returns CDR1 SGHTA and CDR2 FQGNSA.

CDR3 DNA: TGTGCCAGCAGTATAGGGAGCCTAGGCGCAAATCAGCCCCAGCATTTT. Its translation is CASSIGSLGANQPQHF. The chain employs TRBV7-2 and TRBJ1-5; D call uncertain. Looked up from germline, CDR1 is SGHTA and CDR2 is FQGNSA. CDR3 size: 16 residues. V was trimmed by 6 bases and J by 4 bases, leaving 19 bases between them.

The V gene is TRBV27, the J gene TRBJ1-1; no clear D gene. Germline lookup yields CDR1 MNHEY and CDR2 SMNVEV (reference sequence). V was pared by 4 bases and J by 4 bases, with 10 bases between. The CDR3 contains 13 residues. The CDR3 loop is CASSSSTGTEAFF. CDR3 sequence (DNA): TGTGCCAGCAGTTCCTCGACGGGCACTGAAGCTTTCTTT.

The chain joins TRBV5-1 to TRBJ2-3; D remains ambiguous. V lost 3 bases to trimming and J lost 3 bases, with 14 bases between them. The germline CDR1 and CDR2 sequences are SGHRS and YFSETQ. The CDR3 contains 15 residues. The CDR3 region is CASSSGVGLTDTQYF. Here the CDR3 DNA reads TGCGCCAGCAGCTCGGGCGTTGGGTTGACAGATACGCAGTATTTT.

Written as DNA, the CDR3 is TGCGCCAGCAGCCGGACAGGGGAGGCAGATACGCAGTATTTT. This gives the protein CASSRTGEADTQYF. The V call is TRBV5-1, the J call TRBJ2-3; 9 bases fit TRBD1. CDR1 SGHRS and CDR2 YFSETQ come from the germline V gene. The CDR3 is 14 amino acids. The V and J ends lost 4 bases and 4 bases, in that order; junction bases with no gene match: 4.

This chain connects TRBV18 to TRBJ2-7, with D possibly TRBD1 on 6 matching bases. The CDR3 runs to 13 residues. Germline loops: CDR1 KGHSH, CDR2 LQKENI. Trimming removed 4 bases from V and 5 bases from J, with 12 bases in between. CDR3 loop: CASSQVRGNEQYF. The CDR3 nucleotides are TGTGCCAGCTCACAGGTCAGGGGTAACGAGCAGTACTTC.

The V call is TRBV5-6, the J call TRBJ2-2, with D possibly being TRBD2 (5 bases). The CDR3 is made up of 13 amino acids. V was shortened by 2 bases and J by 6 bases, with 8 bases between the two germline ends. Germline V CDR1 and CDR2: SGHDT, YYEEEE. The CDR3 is CASSLIGAGELFF. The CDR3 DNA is TGTGCCAGCAGCTTAATCGGGGCCGGGGAGCTGTTTTTT.

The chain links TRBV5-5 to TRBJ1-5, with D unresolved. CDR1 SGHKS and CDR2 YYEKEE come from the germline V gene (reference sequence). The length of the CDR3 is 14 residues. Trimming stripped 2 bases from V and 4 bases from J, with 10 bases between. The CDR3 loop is CASSLGQSNQPQHF. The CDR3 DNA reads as TGTGCCAGCAGCTTAGGGCAGTCTAATCAGCCCCAGCATTTT.

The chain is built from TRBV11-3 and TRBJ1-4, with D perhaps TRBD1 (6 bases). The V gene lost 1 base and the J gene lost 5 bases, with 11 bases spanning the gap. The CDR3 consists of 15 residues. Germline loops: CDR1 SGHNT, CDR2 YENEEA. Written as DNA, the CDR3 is TGTGCCAGCAGCTTAGGAGGGACAAGAAATGAAAAACTGTTTTTT. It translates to CASSLGGTRNEKLFF. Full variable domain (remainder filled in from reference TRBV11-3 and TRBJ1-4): EAGVVQSPRYKIIEKKQPVAFWCNPISGHNTLYWYLQNLGQGPELLIRYENEEAVDDSQLPKDRFSAERLKGVDSTLKIQPAELGDSAVYLCASSLGGTRNEKLFFGSGTQLSVL.

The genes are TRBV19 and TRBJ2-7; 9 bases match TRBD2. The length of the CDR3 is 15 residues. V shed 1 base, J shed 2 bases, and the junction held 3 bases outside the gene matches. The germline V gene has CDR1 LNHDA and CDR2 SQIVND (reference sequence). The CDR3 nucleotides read TGTGCCAGTAGTATAGCCCTAGCGGGACCCTACGAGCAGTACTTC. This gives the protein CASSIALAGPYEQYF.

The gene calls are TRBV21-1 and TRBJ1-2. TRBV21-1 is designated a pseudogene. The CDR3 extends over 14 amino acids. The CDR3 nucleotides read TGTGCCAGCAGCAAAGTACGCGGGGCGAGAGGCTACACCTTC. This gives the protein CASSKVRGARGYTF.

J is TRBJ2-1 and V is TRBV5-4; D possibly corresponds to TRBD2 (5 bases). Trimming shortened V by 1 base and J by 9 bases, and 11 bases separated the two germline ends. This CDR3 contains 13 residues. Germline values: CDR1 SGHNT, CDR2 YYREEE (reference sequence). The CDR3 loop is CASSLFASLEQFF. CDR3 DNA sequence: TGTGCCAGCAGCTTGTTTGCTAGCCTTGAGCAGTTCTTC. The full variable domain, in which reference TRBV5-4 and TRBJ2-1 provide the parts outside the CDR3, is ETGVTQSPTHLIKTRGQQVTLRCSSQSGHNTVSWYQQALGQGPQFIFQYYREEENGRGNFPPRFSGLQFPNYSSELNVNALELDDSALYLCASSLFASLEQFFGPGTRLTVL.

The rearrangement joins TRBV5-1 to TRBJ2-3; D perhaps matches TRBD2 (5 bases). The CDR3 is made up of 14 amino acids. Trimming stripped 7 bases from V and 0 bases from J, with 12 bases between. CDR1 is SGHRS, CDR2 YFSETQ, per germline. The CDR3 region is CASDLGLSTDTQYF. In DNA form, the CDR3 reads TGCGCCAGCGATTTAGGACTGAGCACAGATACGCAGTATTTT.

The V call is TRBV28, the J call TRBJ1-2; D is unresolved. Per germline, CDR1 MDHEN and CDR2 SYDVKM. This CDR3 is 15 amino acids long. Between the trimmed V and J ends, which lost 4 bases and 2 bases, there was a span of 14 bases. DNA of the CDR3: TGTGCCAGCAGTTCCCATAAACCGCTAAACTATGGCTACACCTTC. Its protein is CASSSHKPLNYGYTF.